Below, 6 T cell receptor beta chains from the same sample are listed, as sequenced in a study of vaccination and CD4 T cells after COVID-19. Treatment meaning: roughly 11-day PBMC culture with coronavirus spike peptide pools or control peptides (ViraFEST assay). These receptors have no known antigen. Oncomine TCR Beta short-read sequencing was applied to DNA from cultured CD4+ T cells. TCRdb analysed the PCR reads with MiXCR anew, one entry per CDR3 protein. The sample records 15,000 to 20,000 distinct CDR3 sequences, just over 55% being singletons. Sequenced sample: CD4+ T cells from blood, cultured in vitro. These receptors all stem from a human donor who had recovered from COVID-19.

The chain carries TRBV6-1 and TRBJ1-1; D remains unclear. Germline V gene data show CDR1 as MNHNS and CDR2 as SASEGT. The length of the CDR3 is 12 residues. Trimming shortened V by 4 bases and J by 2 bases, and 5 bases separated the two germline ends. In DNA, the CDR3 is TGTGCCAGCAGTGTGAGCAACACTGAAGCTTTCTTT. Amino acid sequence: CASSVSNTEAFF.

This clonotype has just one count. The rearrangement links TRBV5-1 to TRBJ2-7; 7 bases match TRBD1. Germline V gives CDR1 SGHRS, CDR2 YFSETQ. Trimming at V came to 3 bases and at J to 6 bases, leaving 12 bases not matched to a gene. The CDR3 sequence is 15 residues long. The CDR3 coding sequence is TGCGCCAGCAGCTCTGACAGGGCTTGGTTGAGCGAGCAGTACTTC. Translating it yields CASSSDRAWLSEQYF.

In nucleotides, the CDR3 is TGTGCCAGCAGTTTCCGGGGCCTTTACGAGCAGTACTTC. It is translated as CASSFRGLYEQYF. The chain couples TRBV28 to TRBJ2-7; TRBD1 or TRBD2 may be the D gene (5 bases each). In germline, CDR1 is MDHEN, CDR2 SYDVKM. The length of the CDR3 is 13 residues. V was trimmed by 3 bases and J by 4 bases, leaving 10 bases between them.

The V call is TRBV7-2, the J call TRBJ2-1, with 9 nucleotides matching TRBD1. CDR3 length: 16 residues. The junction had 7 bases not matched to a gene; V was cut back by 6 bases and J by 1 base. CDR1 and CDR2 from the germline V gene are SGHTA and FQGNSA. Here the CDR3 reads CASSPTGGFSYNEQFF. CDR3 coding DNA: TGTGCCAGCAGTCCGACAGGGGGTTTTTCCTACAATGAGCAGTTCTTC.

The V call is TRBV20-1, the J call TRBJ1-2, with no clear D. The CDR3 consists of 12 residues. Between the trimmed V and J ends, which lost 6 bases and 0 bases, there was a span of 8 bases. Germline assignment: CDR1 DFQATT and CDR2 SNEGSKA (reference sequence). CDR3: CSAAAANYGYTF. Here the CDR3 DNA reads TGCAGTGCGGCCGCAGCTAACTATGGCTACACCTTC.

V and J are TRBV7-2 and TRBJ1-2, with D possibly being TRBD1 (6 bases). The V end lost 5 bases, the J end lost 0 bases, and 13 bases lay between the germline ends. CDR3 length: 15 amino acids. CDR1 and CDR2 (germline): SGHTA, FQGNSA. The DNA for the CDR3 is TGTGCCAGCAGCGACCGACAGGCTCCTAACTATGGCTACACCTTC. Its protein product is CASSDRQAPNYGYTF.